The 20 T cell receptor beta chains in this list originate from one sample, sequenced in a study of shared clonotypes between healthy human individuals. Clones were sequenced by immunoSEQ multiplex PCR, and TCRdb holds only the in-frame ones, with some missing. This sample has 1,400,000 or so clones, with approximately 98.5% found just once. Material for sequencing was naive CD4+ T cells sorted from blood. Subset given: CD45RA+ positively selected. The source of these receptors is a man aged 30-40 years in good health.

As regards this clone: Within the sample, other DNA sequences also encode this same CDR3. This chain links TRBV5-5 with TRBJ2-7; D call uncertain. There are 11 residues in the CDR3. Trimming left V 3 bases short and J 2 bases short, with 3 bases between. Per germline, CDR1 SGHKS and CDR2 YYEKEE (reference sequence). CDR3 in amino acids: CASSSTYEQYF. As DNA, the CDR3 is TGTGCCAGCAGCTCCACCTACGAGCAGTACTTC.

The rearrangement links TRBV5-1 to TRBJ2-3, with 9 bases identical to TRBD2. The CDR3 loop spans 17 amino acids. Germline lookup yields CDR1 SGHRS and CDR2 YFSETQ. V was clipped by 3 bases and J by 6 bases; unmatched bases: 14. CDR3 DNA: TGCGCCAGCAGCTCCCCTCAGACTAGCGGATTTTTGGATACGCAGTATTTT. This encodes CASSSPQTSGFLDTQYF.

The chain carries TRBV5-1 and TRBJ2-1; D is uncertain. CDR3 length equals 18 residues. Germline V gene data show CDR1 as SGHRS and CDR2 as YFSETQ. Trimming took off 3 bases at V and 0 bases at J, with 19 bases between the two ends. The CDR3 DNA reads TGCGCCAGCAGCTACCCCCAGGAGACCGGTCGCTCCTACAATGAGCAGTTCTTC. Residues: CASSYPQETGRSYNEQFF.

V usage is TRBV6-5 and J usage is TRBJ1-4; TRBD1 is a possible D gene (6 bases). The CDR3 contains 14 residues. Trimming stripped 6 bases from V and 11 bases from J, with 19 bases between. Germline V CDR1 and CDR2: MNHEY, SVGAGI. For the CDR3, the DNA is TGTGCCAGCAGCGTGCGGCCCCTTCAGGGGAAACTGTTTTTT. Amino acids: CASSVRPLQGKLFF.

The chain links TRBV7-2 to TRBJ1-3, with D maybe TRBD1 (5 bases). Germline-derived CDR1 and CDR2 are SGHTA and FQGNSA. V lost 1 base to trimming and J lost 0 bases, with 10 bases between them. This CDR3 is 16 amino acids long. This CDR3 reads CASSLGQGPSGNTIYF. The CDR3 nucleotides are TGTGCCAGCAGCTTAGGGCAGGGCCCCTCTGGAAACACCATATATTTT.

The V and J genes are TRBV18 and TRBJ2-3; 8 bases are shared with TRBD2. CDR1 is KGHSH and CDR2 is LQKENI in the germline V gene. The junction had 7 bases not matched to a gene; V was cut back by 3 bases and J by 2 bases. This CDR3 region has 16 residues. This CDR3 is CASSPQLSGITDTQYF. For the CDR3, the DNA is TGTGCCAGCTCACCTCAACTTAGCGGGATCACAGATACGCAGTATTTT. The full variable domain, completed using reference TRBV18 and TRBJ2-3, is NAGVMQNPRHLVRRRGQEARLRCSPMKGHSHVYWYRQLPEEGLKFMVYLQKENIIDESGMPKERFSAEFPKEGPSILRIQQVVRGDSAAYFCASSPQLSGITDTQYFGPGTRLTVL.

This chain links TRBV7-8 with TRBJ1-1; tentatively, D is TRBD1 (5 bases). This CDR3 contains 15 residues. Deletions cut 2 bases from V and 5 bases from J, with 15 bases between. Germline-derived CDR1 and CDR2 are SGHVS and FQNEAQ. CDR3 sequence reads: CASSLKGDSGTEAFF. The CDR3 region has the DNA TGTGCCAGCAGCTTAAAAGGTGACAGCGGGACTGAAGCTTTCTTT.

The rearrangement joins TRBV30 to TRBJ2-7, with D unclear. CDR3 length: 19 amino acids. The V end lost 2 bases, the J end lost 0 bases, and 26 bases lay between the germline ends. CDR1 is GTSNPN and CDR2 is SVGIG in the germline V gene (reference sequence). DNA for the CDR3: TGTGCCTGGAGTCCCCGATTTGTATTTACGACTGCAAGCTCCTACGAGCAGTACTTC. Residues: CAWSPRFVFTTASSYEQYF.

This chain links TRBV19 with TRBJ2-3, with 8 bases identical to TRBD1. The CDR3 is 16 amino acids. The V gene end was trimmed by 2 bases and the J gene end by 4 bases; junction bases not matched to a gene: 8. Germline V gene lookup returns CDR1 LNHDA and CDR2 SQIVND (reference sequence). The CDR3, as DNA: TGTGCCAGTAGTATACCGGGACAGGTGTTCCCAGATACGCAGTATTTT. Amino acids: CASSIPGQVFPDTQYF.

The CDR3 sequence is CASSKDGGSDTQYF. CDR3 coding DNA: TGTGCCAGCAGCAAGGACGGGGGATCAGATACGCAGTATTTT. The rearrangement joins TRBV11-3 to TRBJ2-3; maybe TRBD2 (6 bases). Germline V gene data show CDR1 as SGHNT and CDR2 as YENEEA. V gave up 5 bases and J gave up 4 bases, with 13 bases separating them. CDR3 size: 14 residues. Combining the CDR3 with reference TRBV11-3 and TRBJ2-3 gives the whole variable domain EAGVVQSPRYKIIEKKQPVAFWCNPISGHNTLYWYLQNLGQGPELLIRYENEEAVDDSQLPKDRFSAERLKGVDSTLKIQPAELGDSAVYLCASSKDGGSDTQYFGPGTRLTVL.

The chain carries TRBV18 and TRBJ1-4, with D possibly being TRBD1 (5 bases). Deletions cut 6 bases from V and 8 bases from J, with 22 bases between. The CDR3 is 16 residues long. Germline loops: CDR1 KGHSH, CDR2 LQKENI. CDR3 residues: CASSGFGVGSGEKLFF. As DNA, the CDR3 is TGTGCCAGCTCGGGATTCGGCGTTGGATCAGGGGAAAAACTGTTTTTT. The variable domain in full, with the rest retrieved from reference TRBV18 and TRBJ1-4, is NAGVMQNPRHLVRRRGQEARLRCSPMKGHSHVYWYRQLPEEGLKFMVYLQKENIIDESGMPKERFSAEFPKEGPSILRIQQVVRGDSAAYFCASSGFGVGSGEKLFFGSGTQLSVL.

A word on this clone: The junction departs from germline at one end; a sequencing error may be responsible. The rearrangement links TRBV13 to TRBJ1-3, with 8 bases identical to TRBD1. Germline V gene sequence: CDR1 PRHDT, CDR2 FYEKMQ (reference sequence). This CDR3 spans 16 amino acids. CDR3: CASSLGQGGTGNTIYF. CDR3 coding DNA: TGTGCCAGCAGCCTAGGACAGGGAGGTACAGGAAACACCATATATTTT.

The chain employs TRBV7-2 and TRBJ2-7; D uncertain. Per the germline V gene, CDR1 is SGHTA and CDR2 is FQGNSA. Trimming cost V 5 bases and J 3 bases, with 8 bases left between them. The CDR3 is 12 amino acids. The CDR3 sequence is CASSPPNYEQYF. CDR3 nucleotide sequence: TGTGCCAGCAGCCCTCCGAACTACGAGCAGTACTTC.

The chain couples TRBV5-1 to TRBJ2-1; 8 bases align to TRBD2. Germline V gives CDR1 SGHRS, CDR2 YFSETQ. The J segment lost 5 bases and the V segment lost 2 bases, leaving 6 bases of the junction unmatched. The length of the CDR3 is 15 residues. CDR3 nucleotide sequence: TGCGCCAGCAGCTTTGGTAGCGGGATCCACAATGAGCAGTTCTTC. Translating gives CASSFGSGIHNEQFF.

The genes are TRBV28 and TRBJ1-2; D may be TRBD1 (5 bases). The V and J ends lost 5 bases and 5 bases respectively, with 24 bases between them. CDR1 is MDHEN, CDR2 SYDVKM, per germline. This CDR3 is 17 amino acids long. CDR3 nucleotide sequence: TGTGCCAGCAGTAGAGGGACCTGGTTGCTGACTCGGTATGGCTACACCTTC. Residues: CASSRGTWLLTRYGYTF.

This rearrangement joins TRBV2 to TRBJ2-2; D gene unclear. Looked up from germline, CDR1 is SNHLY and CDR2 is FYNNEI. Trimming took off 5 bases at V and 6 bases at J, with 7 bases between the two ends. The CDR3 totals 12 residues. Written as DNA, the CDR3 is TGTGCCAGCAGTCAGTTGGCCGGGGAGCTGTTTTTT. This translates into CASSQLAGELFF.

This clone was found once. The chain couples TRBV19 to TRBJ1-3; no definite D call. V lost 3 bases, J lost 8 bases, and 11 bases lay in between. The CDR3 length is 13 residues. CDR1 LNHDA and CDR2 SQIVND come from the germline V gene (reference sequence). CDR3 loop: CASSIARADTIYF. CDR3 sequence (DNA): TGTGCCAGTAGTATCGCCAGAGCGGACACCATATATTTT.

This sequence joins TRBV11-3 and TRBJ2-2; 9 bases agree with TRBD1. V trimming: 5 bases; J trimming: 5 bases; junction bases outside the gene matches: 6. Per germline, CDR1 SGHNT and CDR2 YENEEA. CDR3 length: 15 amino acids. The CDR3 here is CASSQDRGATGELFF. DNA of the CDR3: TGTGCCAGCAGCCAGGACAGGGGCGCAACCGGGGAGCTGTTTTTT. Drawing the rest from reference TRBV11-3 and TRBJ2-2, the complete variable domain is EAGVVQSPRYKIIEKKQPVAFWCNPISGHNTLYWYLQNLGQGPELLIRYENEEAVDDSQLPKDRFSAERLKGVDSTLKIQPAELGDSAVYLCASSQDRGATGELFFGEGSRLTVL.

Note on this clone: The same CDR3 also results from other DNA sequences found in this sample. In DNA form, the CDR3 reads TGTGCCAGCAGATGGACAGTGAATCAGCCCCAGCATTTT. Amino acid sequence: CASRWTVNQPQHF. The V gene is TRBV28, the J gene TRBJ1-5; D is possibly TRBD1 (6 bases). The CDR3 has 13 amino acids. Germline V gene lookup returns CDR1 MDHEN and CDR2 SYDVKM. V lost 6 bases, J lost 4 bases, and 10 bases lay in between.

On this clone itself: One end of the junction fails to match germline, which may point to a read error. V usage is TRBV7-7 and J usage is TRBJ2-1; maybe TRBD2 (6 bases). Germline CDR1 and CDR2: SSHAT and FNYEAQ (reference sequence). The CDR3 is 18 amino acids. CDR3 in amino acids: CASSLEVLPRLGYNEQFF. The CDR3 bases are TGTGCTAGCAGCTTAGAAGTGCTCCCCCGACTAGGGTACAATGAGCAGTTCTTC.